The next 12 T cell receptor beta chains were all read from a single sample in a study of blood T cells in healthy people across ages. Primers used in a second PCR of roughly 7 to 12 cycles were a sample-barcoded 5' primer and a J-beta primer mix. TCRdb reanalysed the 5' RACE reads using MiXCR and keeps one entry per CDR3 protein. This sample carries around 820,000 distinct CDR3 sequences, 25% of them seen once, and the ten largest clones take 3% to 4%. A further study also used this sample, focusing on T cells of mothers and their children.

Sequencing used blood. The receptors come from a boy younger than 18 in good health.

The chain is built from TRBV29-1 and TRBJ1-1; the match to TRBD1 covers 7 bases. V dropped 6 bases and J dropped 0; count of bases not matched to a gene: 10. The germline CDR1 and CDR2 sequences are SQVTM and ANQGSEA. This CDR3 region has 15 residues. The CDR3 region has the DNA TGCAGCGTAGCCGCGGGGGACAGAGTGAACACTGAAGCTTTCTTT. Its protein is CSVAAGDRVNTEAFF. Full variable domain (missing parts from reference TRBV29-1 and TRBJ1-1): SAVISQKPSRDICQRGTSLTIQCQVDSQVTMMFWYRQQPGQSLTLIATANQGSEATYESGFVIDKFPISRPNLTFSTLTVSNMSPEDSSIYLCSVAAGDRVNTEAFFGQGTRLTVV.

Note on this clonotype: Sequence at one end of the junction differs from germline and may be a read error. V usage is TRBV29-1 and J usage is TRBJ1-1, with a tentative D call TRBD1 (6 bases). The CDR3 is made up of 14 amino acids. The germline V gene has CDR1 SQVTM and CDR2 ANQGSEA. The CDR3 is CSVEDRRGVSEASF. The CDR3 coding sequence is TGCAGCGTTGAAGATCGCAGGGGAGTCTCTGAAGCTTCCTTT.

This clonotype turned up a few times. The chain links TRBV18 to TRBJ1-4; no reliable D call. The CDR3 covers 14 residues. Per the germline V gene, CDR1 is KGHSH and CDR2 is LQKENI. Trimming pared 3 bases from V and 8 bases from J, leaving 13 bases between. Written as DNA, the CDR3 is TGTGCCAGCTCACCGACTGGCTTAAGGGAAAAACTGTTTTTT. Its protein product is CASSPTGLREKLFF.

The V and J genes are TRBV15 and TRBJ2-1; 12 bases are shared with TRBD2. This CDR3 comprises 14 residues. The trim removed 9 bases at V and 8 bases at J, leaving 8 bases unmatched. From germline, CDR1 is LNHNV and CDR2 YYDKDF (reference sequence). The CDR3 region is CATELGLAGHEQFF. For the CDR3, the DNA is TGTGCCACAGAGCTCGGACTAGCGGGACATGAGCAGTTCTTC.

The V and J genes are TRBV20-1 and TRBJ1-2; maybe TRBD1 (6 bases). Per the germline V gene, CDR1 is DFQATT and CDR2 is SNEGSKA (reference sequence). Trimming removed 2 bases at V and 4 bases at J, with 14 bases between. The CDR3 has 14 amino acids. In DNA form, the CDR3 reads TGCAGTGCTAGACCACCAGGGGCTACCTATGGCTACACCTTC. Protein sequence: CSARPPGATYGYTF.

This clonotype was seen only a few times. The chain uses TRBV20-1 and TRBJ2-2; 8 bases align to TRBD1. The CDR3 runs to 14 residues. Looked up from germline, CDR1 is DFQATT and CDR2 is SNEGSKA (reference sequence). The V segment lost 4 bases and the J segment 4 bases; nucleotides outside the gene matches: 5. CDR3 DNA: TGCAGTGCTACGGACAGGGCAAGCACCGGGGAGCTGTTTTTT. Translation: CSATDRASTGELFF.

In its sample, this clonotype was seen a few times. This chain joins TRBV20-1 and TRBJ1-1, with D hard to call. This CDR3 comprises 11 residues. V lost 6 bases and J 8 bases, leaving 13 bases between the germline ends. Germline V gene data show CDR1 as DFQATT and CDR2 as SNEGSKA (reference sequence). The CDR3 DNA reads TGCAGTGCCTGGCAATCGGTGGAAGCTTTCTTT. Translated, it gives CSAWQSVEAFF.

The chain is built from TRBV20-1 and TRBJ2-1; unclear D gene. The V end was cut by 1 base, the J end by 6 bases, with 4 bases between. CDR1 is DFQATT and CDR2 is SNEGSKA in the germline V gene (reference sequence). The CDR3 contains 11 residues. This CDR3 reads CSARVGNEQFF. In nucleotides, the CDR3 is TGCAGTGCTAGAGTCGGCAATGAGCAGTTCTTC.

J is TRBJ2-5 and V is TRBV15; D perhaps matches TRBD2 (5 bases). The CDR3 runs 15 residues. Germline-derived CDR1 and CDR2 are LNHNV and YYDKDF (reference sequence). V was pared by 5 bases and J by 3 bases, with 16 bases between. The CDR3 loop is CATSPTRGWEETQYF. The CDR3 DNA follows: TGTGCCACCAGCCCAACACGGGGTTGGGAAGAGACCCAGTACTTC. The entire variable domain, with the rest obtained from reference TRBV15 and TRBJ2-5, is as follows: DAMVIQNPRYQVTQFGKPVTLSCSQTLNHNVMYWYQQKSSQAPKLLFHYYDKDFNNEADTPDNFQSRRPNTSFCFLDIRSPGLGDTAMYLCATSPTRGWEETQYFGPGTRLLVL.

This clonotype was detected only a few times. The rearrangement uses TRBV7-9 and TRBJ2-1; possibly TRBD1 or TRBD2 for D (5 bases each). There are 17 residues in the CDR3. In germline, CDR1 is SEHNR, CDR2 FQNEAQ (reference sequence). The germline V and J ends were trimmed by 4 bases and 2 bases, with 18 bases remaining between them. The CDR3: CASSSRPVWGTYNEQFF. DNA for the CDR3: TGTGCCAGCAGCTCCCGCCCAGTATGGGGGACCTACAATGAGCAGTTCTTC. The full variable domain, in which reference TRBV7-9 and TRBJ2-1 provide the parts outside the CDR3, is DTGVSQNPRHKITKRGQNVTFRCDPISEHNRLYWYRQTLGQGPEFLTYFQNEAQLEKSRLLSDRFSAERPKGSFSTLEIQRTEQGDSAMYLCASSSRPVWGTYNEQFFGPGTRLTVL.

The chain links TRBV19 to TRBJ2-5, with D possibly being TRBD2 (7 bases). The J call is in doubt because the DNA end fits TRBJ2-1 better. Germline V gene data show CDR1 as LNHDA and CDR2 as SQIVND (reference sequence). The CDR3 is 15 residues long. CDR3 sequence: CASSRAGAPDRQQFF. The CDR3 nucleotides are TGTGCCAGTAGTAGGGCGGGGGCCCCAGATCGACAGCAGTTCTTC.

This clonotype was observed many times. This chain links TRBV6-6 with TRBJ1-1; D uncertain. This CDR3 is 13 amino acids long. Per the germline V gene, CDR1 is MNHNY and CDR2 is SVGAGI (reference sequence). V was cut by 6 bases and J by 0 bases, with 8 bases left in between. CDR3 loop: CASRGGMNTEAFF. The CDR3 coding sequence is TGTGCCAGCAGGGGAGGCATGAACACTGAAGCTTTCTTT.